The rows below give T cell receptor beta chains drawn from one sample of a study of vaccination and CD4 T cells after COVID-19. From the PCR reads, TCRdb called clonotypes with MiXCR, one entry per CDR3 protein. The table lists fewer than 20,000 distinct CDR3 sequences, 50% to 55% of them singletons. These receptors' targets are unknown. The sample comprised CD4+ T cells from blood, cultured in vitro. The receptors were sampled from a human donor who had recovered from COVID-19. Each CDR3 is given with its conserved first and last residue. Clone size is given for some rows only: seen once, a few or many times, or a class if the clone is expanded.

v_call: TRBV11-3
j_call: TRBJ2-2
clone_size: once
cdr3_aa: CASSVSTGVDTGELFF

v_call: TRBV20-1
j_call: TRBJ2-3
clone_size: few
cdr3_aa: CSARQGTTSTDTQYF

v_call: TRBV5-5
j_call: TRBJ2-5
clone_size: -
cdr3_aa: CASSPGGGQETQYF

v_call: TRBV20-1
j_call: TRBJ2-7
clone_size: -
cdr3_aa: CSAVGPGHEQYF

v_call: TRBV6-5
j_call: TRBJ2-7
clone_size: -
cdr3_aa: CASSSLPGPTYEQYF

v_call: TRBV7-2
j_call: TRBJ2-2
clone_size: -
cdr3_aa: CASSPQSGGRGTGELFF

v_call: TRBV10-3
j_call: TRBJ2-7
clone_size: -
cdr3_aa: CAISDGTNLYEQYF

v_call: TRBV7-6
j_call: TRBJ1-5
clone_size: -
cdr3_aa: CASSLASNQPQHF

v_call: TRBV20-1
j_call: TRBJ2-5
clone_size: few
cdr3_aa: CSARGQKQETQYF

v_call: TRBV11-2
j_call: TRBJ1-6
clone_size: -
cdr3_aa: CASSPTGKDNSPLHF

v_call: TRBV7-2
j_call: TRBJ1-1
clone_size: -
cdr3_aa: CASSLESGNTEAFF

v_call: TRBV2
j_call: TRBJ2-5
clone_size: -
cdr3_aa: CASTLLAEGETQYF

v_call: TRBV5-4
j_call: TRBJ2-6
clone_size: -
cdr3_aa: CASSRGQGVLSGANVLTF

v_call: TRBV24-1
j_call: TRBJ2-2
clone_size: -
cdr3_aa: CATSDPGQGGTGELFF

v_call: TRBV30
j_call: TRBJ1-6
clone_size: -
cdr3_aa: CAWNRQGGRSPLHF

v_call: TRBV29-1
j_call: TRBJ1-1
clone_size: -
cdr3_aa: CSVDAGIITEAFF

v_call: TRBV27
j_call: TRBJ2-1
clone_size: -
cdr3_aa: CASSWGRERSYNEQFF

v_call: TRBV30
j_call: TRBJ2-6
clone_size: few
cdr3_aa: CAWSTSSRDVLTF

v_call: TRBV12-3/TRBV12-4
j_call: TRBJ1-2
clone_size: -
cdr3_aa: CASSLKQPLVDGYTF

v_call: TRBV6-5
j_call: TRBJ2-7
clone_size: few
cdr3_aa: CASSWSLDRAVQYF

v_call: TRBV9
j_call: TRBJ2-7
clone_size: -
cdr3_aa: CASSAGQENEQYF

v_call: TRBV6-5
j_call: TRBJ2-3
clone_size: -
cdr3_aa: CASSYRGDTQYF

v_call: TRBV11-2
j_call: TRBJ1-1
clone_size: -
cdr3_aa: CASSLGSYTEAFF

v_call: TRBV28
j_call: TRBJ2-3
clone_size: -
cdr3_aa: CASRTGRGRITDTQYF

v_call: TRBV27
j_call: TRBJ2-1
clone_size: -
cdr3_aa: CASTPPGNAGDEQFF

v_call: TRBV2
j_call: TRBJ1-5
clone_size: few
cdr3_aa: CASSDTGQGRNQPQHF

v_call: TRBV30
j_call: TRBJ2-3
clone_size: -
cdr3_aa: CAYLGPRGTDTQYF

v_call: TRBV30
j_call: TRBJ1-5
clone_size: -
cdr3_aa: CAWSNKGNQPQHF

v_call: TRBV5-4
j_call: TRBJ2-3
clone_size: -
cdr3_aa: CASSLTDTQYF

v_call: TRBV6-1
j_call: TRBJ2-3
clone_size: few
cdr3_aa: CASSEGAGRDTQYF

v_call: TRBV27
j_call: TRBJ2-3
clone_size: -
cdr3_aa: CASSNRAYSTDTQYF

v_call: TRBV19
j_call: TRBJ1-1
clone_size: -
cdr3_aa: CASSSGLGTEAFF

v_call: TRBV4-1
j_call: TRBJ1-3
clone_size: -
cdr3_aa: CASSQGRDSTGGLINTIYF

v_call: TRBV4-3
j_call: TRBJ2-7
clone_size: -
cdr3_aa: CASSQGYGKPYEQYF

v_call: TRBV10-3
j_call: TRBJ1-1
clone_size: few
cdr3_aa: CAISESQGWNTEAFF

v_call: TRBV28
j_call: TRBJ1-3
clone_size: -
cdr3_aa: CASSLFGASSGNTIYF

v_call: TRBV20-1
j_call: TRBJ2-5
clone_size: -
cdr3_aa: CSAVGGLAGGGQETQYF